A selection of T cell receptor beta chains follows, all from one sample in a study of blood T cell repertoires in COVID-19. Data came from immunoSEQ multiplex PCR; TCRdb stores just in-frame clones and leaves some out. This table holds about 240,000 clones, around 89% found once. Sequencing was carried out using PBMCs or T cells enriched from blood (not recorded which). Receptors originate from a woman aged 25 to 45 who had recovered from COVID-19. The CDR3 runs from the conserved cysteine through the conserved F or W. The order of the fields is clone size, J gene, V gene, D gene, CDR3 DNA, CDR3 protein. The D gene is left open where the match is weak. Clone size is stated in some rows and not others, as once, few, many or a class when expanded.

>.|TRBJ2-1|TRBV11-3|.
TGTGCCAGCAGCTTAGGATGGAGGCCGGGTGAGCAGTTCTTC
CASSLGWRPGEQFF
>few|TRBJ1-2|TRBV29-1|.
TGCAGCGTTGAACCCCGACAACTTAACTATGGCTACACCTTC
CSVEPRQLNYGYTF
>.|TRBJ2-7|TRBV5-1|TRBD2
TGCGCCAGCAGCTTGTCTGGTAGCGGGGCTTCATTTACCTACGAGCAGTACTTC
CASSLSGSGASFTYEQYF
>.|TRBJ1-2|TRBV14|.
TGTGCCAGCAGCCAGGGCAACTATGGCTACACCTTC
CASSQGNYGYTF
>once|TRBJ1-1|TRBV19|.
TGTGCCAGTAGTACCTTGACAGACAACAAAGCTTTCTTT
CASSTLTDNKAFF
>once|TRBJ2-5|TRBV9|TRBD1
TGTGCCAGCAGCGTCACGGGACAGGGGGCTGGGGAGACCCAGTACTTC
CASSVTGQGAGETQYF
>.|TRBJ2-1|TRBV19|.
TGTGCCAGTAGTCTAGCGCTGAGCTCCTACAATGAGCAGTTCTTC
CASSLALSSYNEQFF
>.|TRBJ1-5|TRBV11-2|.
TGTGCCAGCAGCTTATCGGCGGCAGTGGATCAGCCCCAGCATTTT
CASSLSAAVDQPQHF
>.|TRBJ1-1|TRBV3-1/TRBV3-2|.
TGTGCCAGCAGCCACCCCGGGGAGGGTGAAGCTTTCTTT
CASSHPGEGEAFF
>.|TRBJ1-2|TRBV21-1|.
TGTGCCAGCAGCAAGATACCGACAAGGGGGTATGACTATGGCTACACCTTC
CASSKIPTRGYDYGYTF
>.|TRBJ1-2|TRBV7-8|.
TGTGCCAGCAGCTTAGGTTCAGGGATGAATGGCTACACCTTC
CASSLGSGMNGYTF
>.|TRBJ2-3|TRBV20-1|.
TGCAGTGCTAGTGCAGGGGCTGAGGCAGATACGCAGTATTTT
CSASAGAEADTQYF
>.|TRBJ2-1|TRBV7-3|TRBD2
TGTGCCAGCAGCTCCATAGCGGGAGCTTTCAATGAGCAGTTCTTC
CASSSIAGAFNEQFF
>.|TRBJ2-2|TRBV28|.
TGTGCCAGCTACTCGATATCGAACACCGGGGAGCTGTTTTTT
CASYSISNTGELFF
>.|TRBJ1-4|TRBV7-2|.
TGTGCCAGCAGCTTAGAGTCCGGACGGGATAATGAAAAACTGTTTTTT
CASSLESGRDNEKLFF
>.|TRBJ2-7|TRBV6-5|TRBD2
TGTGCCAGCAGAACCGAGCGGGACTCCTACGAGCAGTACTTC
CASRTERDSYEQYF
>.|TRBJ2-5|TRBV5-1|TRBD2
TGCGCCAGCAGGCTGGGGGGGAGTTTCCAAGAGACCCAGTACTTC
CASRLGGSFQETQYF
>.|TRBJ1-4|TRBV6-5|TRBD1
TGTGCCAGCAGAATGGGACAGTACGCTAATGAAAAACTGTTTTTT
CASRMGQYANEKLFF
>.|TRBJ1-5|TRBV4-1|.
TGCGCCAGCAGCCGAACCAGGGTTGGCAATCAGCCCCAGCATTTT
CASSRTRVGNQPQHF
>.|TRBJ2-1|TRBV9|.
TGTGCCAGCAGCGTAGCGGGAGATGGTGGCTACAATGAGCAGTTCTTC
CASSVAGDGGYNEQFF
>once|TRBJ2-1|TRBV19|TRBD1
TGTGCCAGTAATAACAGGGGCAATGAGCAGTTCTTC
CASNNRGNEQFF
>.|TRBJ2-6|TRBV5-1|.
TGCGCCAGCACCCGCGTATCTGGGGCCAACGTCCTGACTTTC
CASTRVSGANVLTF
>.|TRBJ1-4|TRBV5-4|TRBD1
TGTGCCAGCAGCTCATTGACCGGGACAGGGACTGAAAAACTGTTTTTT
CASSSLTGTGTEKLFF
>few|TRBJ1-4|TRBV3-1/TRBV3-2|TRBD1
TGTGCCAGCAGCCAACGGACAGGGACTACTAATGAAAAACTGTTTTTT
CASSQRTGTTNEKLFF
>.|TRBJ1-1|TRBV30|.
TGTGCCTGGAGTGTAATGCCCCGGACTGAAGCTTTCTTT
CAWSVMPRTEAFF
>.|TRBJ2-3|TRBV19|.
TGTGCCAGTAGTATAATGTCCACAGGCACAGATACGCAGTATTTT
CASSIMSTGTDTQYF
>.|TRBJ1-1|TRBV5-1|.
TGCGCCAGCAGCTGGACGACAGTAAACACTGAAGCTTTCTTT
CASSWTTVNTEAFF
>.|TRBJ1-1|TRBV9|TRBD1
TGTGCCAGCCAACAGGGGGCGGAAGTCACTGAAGCTTTCTTT
CASQQGAEVTEAFF
>.|TRBJ2-1|TRBV11-1|.
TGTGCCAGCAGCTTAGCCCCTCTAGTCGGTGAGCAGTTCTTC
CASSLAPLVGEQFF
>.|TRBJ2-3|TRBV7-2|.
TGTGCCAGCAGCTTAGCTGCGCGGGGACGCACAGATACGCAGTATTTT
CASSLAARGRTDTQYF
>.|TRBJ1-4|TRBV28|.
TGTGCCAGCAGCCCCCCCGGGGAAAAACTGTTTTTT
CASSPPGEKLFF
>.|TRBJ1-2|TRBV5-4|TRBD1
TGTGCCAGCAGCGAAAGGGACAGGGGGCTTCCTAACTATGGCTACACCTTC
CASSERDRGLPNYGYTF
>.|TRBJ1-1|TRBV4-3|.
TGCGCCAGCAGCCAAGAACCGGGGACTGAAGCTTTCTTT
CASSQEPGTEAFF
>.|TRBJ1-5|TRBV7-2|.
TGTGCCAGCAGCTATTTTATCCGGGAGGAAAATCAGCCCCAGCATTTT
CASSYFIREENQPQHF
>.|TRBJ2-3|TRBV7-2|TRBD2
TGTGCCAGCAGCGCCCGGACTAGCGAGCTAGCTAGCACAGATACGCAGTATTTT
CASSARTSELASTDTQYF
>.|TRBJ2-3|TRBV5-6|.
TGTGCCAGCAGCCCAACCACAGGGAATCGGGATACGCAGTATTTT
CASSPTTGNRDTQYF
>.|TRBJ2-3|TRBV4-1|.
TGCGCCAGCAGCCAAGATCCAGGCACAGATACGCAGTATTTT
CASSQDPGTDTQYF
>.|TRBJ2-7|TRBV28|TRBD1
TGTGCCAGCAGTTTACTTGCCTTGGGACAGGGACACGAGCAGTACTTC
CASSLLALGQGHEQYF
>.|TRBJ2-5|TRBV11-2|.
TGTGCCAGCAGCTTAGTCCCAGGGGAGACCCAGTACTTC
CASSLVPGETQYF
>.|TRBJ1-2|TRBV7-3|TRBD1
TGTGCCAGCAGCGAAGGTTATGGGACAGGGGTTCGTGGCTACACCTTC
CASSEGYGTGVRGYTF
>.|TRBJ1-1|TRBV9|.
TGTGCCAGCAGCTCAAGGACATCCACTGAAGCTTTCTTT
CASSSRTSTEAFF
>.|TRBJ1-6|TRBV7-6|TRBD1
TGTGCCAGCAGCACCGGGACAGGTGTCTTATCCCTCCACTTT
CASSTGTGVLSLHF
>.|TRBJ2-1|TRBV4-2|TRBD2
TGTGCCAGCGAGGGGCTAGCGGGCGACAATGAGCAGTTCTTC
CASEGLAGDNEQFF
>.|TRBJ2-1|TRBV10-3|TRBD2
TGTGCCATCGGGGGTGGACTAGCGGGGTACAATGAGCAGTTCTTC
CAIGGGLAGYNEQFF
>.|TRBJ1-2|TRBV4-2|.
TGTGCCAGCAGCCCCTCGGACGGCCAGGGGTATGGCTACACCTTC
CASSPSDGQGYGYTF
>.|TRBJ2-1|TRBV5-5|TRBD1
TGTGCCAGCAGCTTGGATGGGACAGCTATCAATGAGCAGTTCTTC
CASSLDGTAINEQFF
>few|TRBJ2-3|TRBV18|TRBD2
TGTGCCAGCTCACCCACCCAGGCGGGAGGGACAGATACGCAGTATTTT
CASSPTQAGGTDTQYF
>.|TRBJ1-2|TRBV9|TRBD1
TGTGCCAGCAGCGTAGCTAAACAGGGGAATGGCTACACCTTC
CASSVAKQGNGYTF
>once|TRBJ2-3|TRBV28|TRBD2
TGTGCCAGCAGTTTCTCCCCTGGACTAGCCGAAAGCACAGATACGCAGTATTTT
CASSFSPGLAESTDTQYF
>.|TRBJ1-1|TRBV7-3|.
TGTGCCAGCAGTTATTCGACTGAGAACACTGAAGCTTTCTTT
CASSYSTENTEAFF
>few|TRBJ1-1|TRBV5-6|.
TGTGCCAGCAGCTTGGCCGGGGAATATTTGGCAGCTTTCTTT
CASSLAGEYLAAFF
>few|TRBJ1-2|TRBV3-1/TRBV3-2|TRBD1
TGTGCCAGCAGCCAGGCTGTGGGCAGGGGGCACTATGGCTACACCTTC
CASSQAVGRGHYGYTF
>.|TRBJ1-2|TRBV7-8|.
TGTGCCAGCAGCCCGGAATTGGACAACTGGGGTGGCTACACCTTC
CASSPELDNWGGYTF